A single sample is the source of the 6 T cell receptor beta chains below, sequenced in a study of blood T cell repertoires in COVID-19. Profiled with immunoSEQ multiplex PCR; TCRdb holds only in-frame clones, not every one. The sample lists a few hundred thousand clones, about 87% occurring once. Sequencing was performed on PBMCs or T cells enriched from blood (not recorded which). The receptors originated from a woman aged 40 to 49 who had been exposed to COVID-19.

The chain uses TRBV9 and TRBJ2-2; 8 bases are a match to TRBD2. The J segment lost 2 bases and the V segment lost 0 bases, leaving 6 bases of the junction unmatched. The CDR3 is 17 residues long. Germline V gene sequence: CDR1 SGDLS, CDR2 YYNGEE. In DNA form, the CDR3 reads TGTGCCAGCAGCGTAGCGGGGGGGCTCTTTAACACCGGGGAGCTGTTTTTT. Amino acids: CASSVAGGLFNTGELFF.

The V gene is TRBV24-1, the J gene TRBJ2-6, with D possibly TRBD1 on 5 matching bases. Germline values: CDR1 KGHDR, CDR2 SFDVKD. CDR3 size: 18 residues. V was cut by 7 bases and J by 0 bases, with 18 bases left in between. The CDR3 region is CATRDRTTTLSGANVLTF. The CDR3 DNA is TGTGCCACCAGGGATCGGACAACTACTCTCTCTGGGGCCAACGTCCTGACTTTC.

The chain is built from TRBV3-1 (or the pseudogene TRBV3-2) and TRBJ1-6; 7 bases are shared with TRBD1. V gave up 6 bases and J gave up 7 bases; unmatched junction bases: 6. This CDR3 is built from 14 residues. Germline-derived CDR1 and CDR2 are LGHDT and YNNKEL (reference sequence). The CDR3 is CASRPTGTNSPLHF. The CDR3 DNA is TGTGCCAGCAGACCGACAGGGACCAATTCACCCCTCCACTTT.

The V gene is TRBV19, the J gene TRBJ1-6; possibly TRBD1 for D (6 bases). Germline V CDR1 and CDR2: LNHDA, SQIVND (reference sequence). The CDR3 has 13 amino acids. V was pared by 6 bases and J by 7 bases, with 10 bases between. The CDR3 nucleotides are TGTGCCAGTAGACCAGGGGAGAATTCACCCCTCCACTTT. Translation gives CASRPGENSPLHF.

V is TRBV7-6 and J is TRBJ1-4; 8 bases are a match to TRBD1. V shed 5 bases, J shed 4 bases, and the junction held 9 bases outside the gene matches. The V gene's germline CDR1 is SGHVS and CDR2 FNYEAQ. The CDR3 consists of 16 residues. The CDR3 region is CASSPAGGFGNEKLFF. CDR3 DNA: TGTGCCAGCAGCCCTGCAGGGGGCTTTGGTAATGAAAAACTGTTTTTT.

The V call is TRBV4-2, the J call TRBJ1-3; D remains ambiguous. Germline V lookup: CDR1 LGHNA, CDR2 YNFKEQ. Between the trimmed V and J ends, which lost 2 bases and 1 base, there was a span of 6 bases. The CDR3 is 14 residues long. The CDR3 coding sequence is TGTGCCAGCAGCCAATGGACTTCTGGAAACACCATATATTTT. Its translation is CASSQWTSGNTIYF.